This T cell receptor beta chain was profiled in a study of identical twins. Findings and caveats of the study: For monozygotic twins, models underestimated out-of-frame TCR alpha sharing. Cord blood beta clonotypes present at high abundance carried fewer insertions; no such pattern appeared in memory repertoires.

Germline V CDR1 and CDR2: SGHDT, YYEEEE. The J segment lost 7 bases and the V segment lost 0 bases, leaving 11 bases of the junction unmatched. This CDR3 contains 16 residues. A remark on this clonotype: Antigen: not known.

Using its own MiXCR run on the 5' RACE reads, TCRdb lists one record per CDR3 protein. The sample shows about 330,000 distinct CDR3 sequences, 9% to 15% of them seen only once. These same data were also listed under a study on yellow fever vaccine responses in identical twins.

The chain is built from TRBV5-6 and TRBJ2-7; 9 bases line up with TRBD2. The receptor was isolated from a woman between 18 and 30 years old in good health. Sequenced sample: CD8+ T cells sorted from blood. The CDR3 reads CASSLAFAGGPGEQYF. The CDR3 DNA reads TGTGCCAGCAGCTTGGCCTTTGCGGGAGGGCCGGGGGAGCAGTACTTC.